One TCR beta chain is described in this entry. This clonotype was seen more than once but under ten times. Its antigen remains unidentified. Per-base qualities were not stored, and no clone one base away is much larger. Moderately to severely active disease, a Clinical Activity Score of at least 3, a NOSPECS grade of at least 4, and a duration under 3 months were present in ophthalmopathy patients. The study excluded patients with uncontrolled infections, other autoimmune diseases, pregnancy or lactation. Diagnoses were established on the basis of clinical symptoms, serum thyroxine and TRAb, thyroid ultrasound, and orbital computed tomography. PBMCs were separated from roughly 10 ml of fresh peripheral blood using Ficoll-Paque density gradient centrifugation. Total RNA was extracted using Trizol reagent, and RNA quality was assessed on an Agilent 2100 Bioanalyzer. The entry originates in a study of T cells in Graves' hyperthyroidism and ophthalmopathy (dated by TCRdb to between 2018 and 2021). A note on the overall study: Peripheral blood was sampled at the time of initial diagnosis, prior to any treatment. To identify TCR V-J signatures that set the groups apart, the researchers used a discovery cohort of 100 patients, made up of about 44 with Graves' ophthalmopathy and 55 to 65 with stable Graves' hyperthyroidism. Whether ophthalmopathy could be predicted prospectively was tested in an independent validation cohort made up of fewer than 20 hyperthyroidism patients plus 17 patients who later progressed to ophthalmopathy. The approximately 100 discovery patients were divided at random into training and test sets in a 7:3 ratio. The study also compared thyroid tissue and blood T-cell repertoires from more than 5 Graves' hyperthyroidism patients. Once sampling was done, hyperthyroidism patients were given methimazole at a starting dose of 30 mg daily, whereas ophthalmopathy patients were given high-dose intravenous methylprednisolone. The paper describes TCR Vbeta CDR3 sequencing of 120 to 150 peripheral blood samples, made up of 43 ophthalmopathy patients, more than 70 hyperthyroidism patients and roughly 17 progressor patients. Overall study results and their limits: No statistical method was used to fix the sample size in advance, and group allocation was not hidden from the investigators. Blood samples also contained most of the expanded thyroid clonotypes (frequency above 0.001), which suggests that blood repertoires may reflect thyroid immune responses. A 13 V-J signature model separated ophthalmopathy from stable hyperthyroidism, with around 91% sensitivity and around 84% specificity in cross-validation and 80%/75% in testing. In validation, progression to ophthalmopathy was predicted by the model with around 71% sensitivity and nearly 75% specificity, a median of approximately 6.5 months before onset.

The TCR beta CDR3 regions were amplified from RNA transcripts. For the first round of RT-PCR on the TCR CDR3, the HTBI primer set was used together with the Qiagen OneStep RT-PCR kit. Libraries were constructed in a second round of multiplex PCR, after which size selection and purification were performed. Paired-end sequencing of the libraries was performed with 100 bp reads on an Illumina HiSeq2000. In the original analysis: Raw data were processed with SOAPnuke, discarding reads with adapters, uncalled bases, mean Phred below 15, or no exact constant-primer or identifier match. COPE v1.2.5 was used to merge high-quality paired reads, and clonotypes were defined as unique nucleotide sequences. MiTCR v1.1 was used to align the clonotypes against IMGT TRBV, TRBD and TRBJ reference segments. Analysis was restricted to V-J combinations with a frequency above 0.0001, which covered 98% to 99.2% of repertoires. A TCS score was defined as the ratio between F50 (clonal expansion) and ExV (chaos), using BLOSUM62-based TCRdist between CDR3 peptides within each V-J. Welch's t-statistics and random forest reduced 500 to 650 V-J features to 13, which were used in a naive Bayes classifier (R e1071). TCRdb reprocessing: public reads trimmed at Q25 with fastp, clones called with MiXCR, in-frame beta chains kept. One record per CDR3 amino acid sequence lists the most common genes and DNA. It is TCRdb's table, rather than the study itself, that gives the V and J calls and clone size. In this sample the table shows some 490,000 distinct CDR3 sequences, 20% to 25% of which occur a single time. Under 55% of the sample is in the top ten clones.

V is shortened by 0 bases, J by 7 bases, and the region joining them spans 12 bases. From the germline V gene, CDR1 is SGHAT and CDR2 is FQNNGV. From cysteine to phenylalanine, the CDR3 is 14 amino acids long. CDR3 DNA is the only sequence kept; it has 42 bases, read in frame from the first base. This TCR was sampled from a woman aged 70-85 years with Graves' ophthalmopathy. Sequencing was performed on blood. The chain employs TRBV11-2 and TRBJ1-2; TRBD1 could be the D gene, as 6 bases match. The CDR3 protein sequence reads: CASSLETGTFGYTF. The nucleotide sequence reads TGTGCCAGCAGCTTAGAAACAGGGACCTTTGGCTACACCTTC.